These 22 T cell receptor beta chains were sequenced from one sample in a study of Ad26.COV2.S vaccination and SARS-CoV-2 variants. Method: immunoSEQ multiplex PCR; TCRdb's copy keeps in-frame clones and lacks some. The sample has some 250,000 clones, around 89% seen once. The treatment was: about 20 received Ad26.COV2.S at low or high dose, single or two shots; 5 received placebo; per-sample allocation not given. Sampling happened 63 days after the first vaccine or placebo injection. This material consisted of peripheral blood, taken in a trial of Ad26.COV2.S vaccine versus placebo. All receptors derive from a person between 18 and 60 years old who received the Ad26.COV2.S COVID-19 vaccine or a placebo.

This clone has just a few counts. Other DNA variants within this sample encode the same CDR3. The chain joins TRBV6-5 to TRBJ2-2; a possible D gene is TRBD1 (5 bases). This CDR3 is 13 amino acids long. V was pared by 2 bases and J by 4 bases, with 5 bases between. CDR1 and CDR2 (germline): MNHEY, SVGAGI. CDR3 nucleotides: TGTGCCAGCAGTTACACAGGCACCGGGGAGCTGTTTTTT. Translation gives CASSYTGTGELFF.

The V call is TRBV5-4, the J call TRBJ1-1, with D perhaps TRBD1 (5 bases). The germline V gene has CDR1 SGHNT and CDR2 YYREEE (reference sequence). V lost 5 bases to trimming and J lost 1 base, with 15 bases between them. This CDR3 spans 15 amino acids. The CDR3 spells CASRVLGPANTEAFF. CDR3 coding DNA: TGTGCCAGCAGAGTCCTGGGACCGGCGAACACTGAAGCTTTCTTT. Combining the CDR3 with reference TRBV5-4 and TRBJ1-1 gives the whole variable domain ETGVTQSPTHLIKTRGQQVTLRCSSQSGHNTVSWYQQALGQGPQFIFQYYREEENGRGNFPPRFSGLQFPNYSSELNVNALELDDSALYLCASRVLGPANTEAFFGQGTRLTVV.

The chain joins TRBV6-5 to TRBJ1-2; D is uncertain. CDR3 size: 14 residues. Germline CDR1 and CDR2: MNHEY and SVGAGI. V lost 6 bases and J lost 8, with 19 bases in between. This CDR3 is CASSPGVSSGGYTF. CDR3 DNA sequence: TGTGCCAGCAGCCCCGGGGTATCGTCTGGGGGCTACACCTTC.

The chain employs TRBV6-5 and TRBJ1-4; 9 bases line up with TRBD1. This CDR3 region has 15 residues. Germline CDR1 and CDR2: MNHEY and SVGAGI. J was trimmed by 3 bases and V by 6 bases; bases with no gene match: 5. Here the CDR3 reads CASRPQGASNEKLFF. For the CDR3, the DNA is TGTGCCAGCAGACCACAGGGGGCCTCTAATGAAAAACTGTTTTTT.

The V gene is TRBV9, the J gene TRBJ2-1; 9 bases agree with TRBD2. V shed 2 bases and J 4 bases; nucleotides not matched to a gene: 10. This CDR3 is built from 17 residues. CDR1 and CDR2 from the germline V gene are SGDLS and YYNGEE. The CDR3 nucleotides are TGTGCCAGCAGCGTTTATACCGGGACTAGCAGTTACAATGAGCAGTTCTTC. Protein sequence: CASSVYTGTSSYNEQFF.

This clone appeared once. V usage is TRBV20-1 and J usage is TRBJ2-1, with D unclear. Germline CDR1 and CDR2: DFQATT and SNEGSKA (reference sequence). CDR3 length: 11 residues. The V end lost 6 bases, the J end lost 9 bases, and 12 bases lay between the germline ends. This CDR3 is CSAETRLEQFF. The CDR3 DNA reads TGCAGTGCCGAAACGAGGCTTGAGCAGTTCTTC.

In DNA form, the CDR3 reads TGTGCCAGCAGCCGGACTAGCGGAAGCTCCTACGAGCAGTACTTC. It codes for CASSRTSGSSYEQYF. V is TRBV7-2 and J is TRBJ2-7; 10 bases agree with TRBD2. The CDR3 has 15 amino acids. Germline CDR1 is SGHTA and CDR2 is FQGNSA. V lost 5 bases and J lost 0; bases outside the gene matches: 4.

The chain couples TRBV18 to TRBJ1-2; D unresolved. CDR1 and CDR2 (germline): KGHSH, LQKENI. There are 14 residues in the CDR3. V shed 6 bases and J shed 4 bases, with 15 bases lying between them. CDR3 protein: CASSPGRQSYGYTF. CDR3 nucleotides: TGTGCCAGCTCCCCCGGTCGGCAGAGCTATGGCTACACCTTC.

This clone was seen only once. The chain carries TRBV28 and TRBJ2-1, with 10 bases lining up with TRBD2. CDR1 is MDHEN, CDR2 SYDVKM, per germline. J was trimmed by 4 bases and V by 1 base; bases with no gene match: 7. This CDR3 region has 17 residues. The CDR3 DNA reads as TGTGCCAGCAGTTTATCCTTAGCGGGAGGTGTGTACAATGAGCAGTTCTTC. Translating it yields CASSLSLAGGVYNEQFF.

This chain links TRBV19 with TRBJ2-5, with TRBD2 identical over 11 bases. The CDR3 contains 16 residues. The germline V gene encodes CDR1 LNHDA and CDR2 SQIVND (reference sequence). J lost 1 base, V lost 4 bases, and 5 bases had no gene match. DNA of the CDR3: TGTGCCAGTAGTAAGGGGACTAGCGGTAGCCAAGAGACCCAGTACTTC. This gives the protein CASSKGTSGSQETQYF.

The chain is built from TRBV5-5 and TRBJ2-3; D gene uncertain. With 7 bases removed from V and 3 bases from J, the gap between germline ends came to 24 bases. The CDR3 spans 17 residues. Per germline, CDR1 SGHKS and CDR2 YYEKEE (reference sequence). CDR3 in amino acids: CASAPRGDPLRTDTQYF. CDR3 bases: TGTGCCAGCGCCCCCCGAGGCGACCCCTTGCGTACAGATACGCAGTATTTT.

J is TRBJ1-4 and V is TRBV7-6, with TRBD1 matching 8 bases. This CDR3 spans 14 amino acids. Unmatched junction bases numbered 10, after V lost 5 bases and J lost 11 bases. The germline CDR1 and CDR2 sequences are SGHVS and FNYEAQ. In DNA, the CDR3 is TGTGCCAGCAGCCCGGGACAGGTCAACGGGAAACTGTTTTTT. This translates into CASSPGQVNGKLFF.

The J gene is TRBJ1-5, the V gene TRBV6-5; weak D call: TRBD1 (5 bases). Germline lookup yields CDR1 MNHEY and CDR2 SVGAGI. Trimming pared 6 bases from V and 3 bases from J, leaving 12 bases between. The CDR3 totals 14 residues. The CDR3 nucleotides are TGTGCCAGCAGATCCCAGGGAAACAATCAGCCCCAGCATTTT. This codes for CASRSQGNNQPQHF.

This rearrangement joins TRBV11-2 to TRBJ2-3; 11 nucleotides match TRBD1. This CDR3 is built from 14 residues. Germline CDR1 and CDR2: SGHAT and FQNNGV. J gave up 4 bases and V 3 bases, and 0 bases lay outside the gene matches. CDR3 nucleotides: TGTGCCAGCAGCTTGGACAGGGGGCCAGATACGCAGTATTTT. Protein sequence: CASSLDRGPDTQYF. The full variable domain, in which reference TRBV11-2 and TRBJ2-3 provide the parts outside the CDR3, is EAGVAQSPRYKIIEKRQSVAFWCNPISGHATLYWYQQILGQGPKLLIQFQNNGVVDDSQLPKDRFSAERLKGVDSTLKIQPAKLEDSAVYLCASSLDRGPDTQYFGPGTRLTVL.

This rearrangement joins TRBV9 to TRBJ1-1; 7 bases align to TRBD1. V gave up 3 bases and J gave up 7 bases; unmatched junction bases: 9. The V gene's germline CDR1 is SGDLS and CDR2 YYNGEE. The CDR3 extends over 14 amino acids. CDR3 region: CASSASLQGSEAFF. The CDR3 coding sequence is TGTGCCAGCAGCGCCTCACTACAGGGGAGTGAAGCTTTCTTT.

CDR3 coding DNA: TGTGCCAGCAGCTTGAAAGGACGATTAACTAATGAAAAACTGTTTTTT. It specifies CASSLKGRLTNEKLFF. The V call is TRBV5-4, the J call TRBJ1-4; D not resolved. The V and J ends lost 1 base and 1 base respectively, with 11 bases between them. Germline V gives CDR1 SGHNT, CDR2 YYREEE (reference sequence). The CDR3 totals 16 residues.

The chain has TRBV7-2 and TRBJ1-4; weak D call: TRBD1 (5 bases). Germline CDR1 is SGHTA and CDR2 is FQGNSA. CDR3 length: 16 residues. The V and J ends lost 1 base and 3 bases respectively, with 12 bases between them. CDR3 DNA sequence: TGTGCCAGCAGCTTAGAGAGGGGCGTGTCTAATGAAAAACTGTTTTTT. Amino acids: CASSLERGVSNEKLFF. The full variable domain, its missing parts supplied by reference TRBV7-2 and TRBJ1-4, is GAGVSQSPSNKVTEKGKDVELRCDPISGHTALYWYRQSLGQGLEFLIYFQGNSAPDKSGLPSDRFSAERTGGSVSTLTIQRTQQEDSAVYLCASSLERGVSNEKLFFGSGTQLSVL.

The rearrangement uses TRBV18 and TRBJ2-3; D may match TRBD1 or TRBD2 (6 bases each). Germline V gives CDR1 KGHSH, CDR2 LQKENI. This CDR3 is 17 amino acids long. V shed 0 bases and J shed 1 base, with 14 bases lying between them. CDR3 sequence: CASSPPPGAQGTDTQYF. The CDR3 bases are TGTGCCAGCTCACCACCCCCGGGGGCGCAAGGCACAGATACGCAGTATTTT.

This clone was detected only once. The genes are TRBV11-2 and TRBJ1-5; no definite D call. Germline V gene data show CDR1 as SGHAT and CDR2 as FQNNGV. This CDR3 spans 13 amino acids. The ends were cut back, 2 bases at V and 5 bases at J, with 7 bases in the middle. CDR3 sequence: CASSLSPDQPQHF. Written as DNA, the CDR3 is TGTGCCAGCAGCTTAAGTCCAGATCAGCCCCAGCATTTT.

The chain is built from TRBV3-1 (or the pseudogene TRBV3-2) and TRBJ2-2; 7 bases are a match to TRBD2. The germline V gene encodes CDR1 LGHDT and CDR2 YNNKEL (reference sequence). The junction had 10 bases not matched to a gene; V was cut back by 4 bases and J by 5 bases. This CDR3 is 16 amino acids long. CDR3 amino acids: CASSLSPSGATGELFF. The CDR3 DNA sequence: TGTGCCAGCAGCCTTTCCCCTAGCGGAGCTACCGGGGAGCTGTTTTTT.

The chain combines TRBV28 with TRBJ2-5, with a possible D match to TRBD2 (5 bases). The CDR3 is 17 amino acids. Germline V lookup: CDR1 MDHEN, CDR2 SYDVKM. Trimming pared 2 bases from V and 2 bases from J, leaving 18 bases between. This chain's CDR3 is CASSLRRSWSGQETQYF. CDR3 nucleotides: TGTGCCAGCAGTTTACGCAGGAGTTGGTCGGGGCAAGAGACCCAGTACTTC.

The chain employs TRBV2 and TRBJ2-2, with D perhaps TRBD1 or TRBD2 (5 bases each). The CDR3 runs to 17 residues. From germline, CDR1 is SNHLY and CDR2 FYNNEI. V shed 5 bases and J shed 0 bases, with 16 bases lying between them. CDR3 bases: TGTGCCAGCAGTCCCCCGGGACCCAAAGCGAACACCGGGGAGCTGTTTTTT. This translates into CASSPPGPKANTGELFF.